Listed here is a single T cell receptor beta chain. Its antigen is not identified. The data were obtained in a study of PD-1 blockade in classical Hodgkin lymphoma. Using immunoSEQ multiplex PCR, the repertoire was profiled, and TCRdb retains in-frame clones only, with some absent. Of tens of thousands of clones in the sample, around 75% were seen once. All the patients suffered relapse after autologous stem cell transplantation, and brentuximab vedotin exposure differed. Study-wide findings and caveats: CD4+ but not CD8+ TCR diversity rose significantly by C4D1. It was reported that newly diagnosed patients had less baseline TCR diversity than healthy donors. Complete responders had baseline diversity similar to newly diagnosed patients.

The CDR3 extends over 15 amino acids. Trimming took off 2 bases at V and 2 bases at J, with 12 bases between the two ends. Germline CDR1 reads MNHNS; CDR2 reads SASEGT. This clonotype was obtained from a human donor with classical Hodgkin lymphoma. This sequence joins TRBV6-1 and TRBJ1-1; D might be TRBD1 (5 bases). Specimen: peripheral blood mononuclear cells (PBMCs), collected before the second cycle of nivolumab. The CDR3 sequence: CASSEFPGGNTEAFF. The CDR3 nucleotides are TGTGCCAGCAGTGAATTTCCGGGGGGTAACACTGAAGCTTTCTTT.